Listed below are T cell receptor beta chains from one sample, sequenced in a study of cytomegalovirus exposure and HLA in healthy donors. Libraries were prepared by immunoSEQ multiplex PCR; TCRdb keeps only in-frame clonotypes and omits some of them. The repertoire holds 50,000 to 70,000 clones, with over 50% as singletons. Sequenced material: PBMCs. These receptors originate from a man aged 25-40 years in good health and CMV-seronegative. CDR3s include the opening cysteine and the closing phenylalanine or tryptophan. Each record gives: V gene, clone size, D gene, J gene, CDR3 DNA, CDR3 protein. A D gene is named only where the DNA matches it firmly. Rows may omit the clone size; those that give it use once, few, many or a size class.

v_call: TRBV5-4
clone_size: .
d_call: .
j_call: TRBJ2-3
cdr3_nt: TGTGCCAGCACAGGGGGGCCGGGAGATACGCAGTATTTT
cdr3_aa: CASTGGPGDTQYF

v_call: TRBV2
clone_size: .
d_call: TRBD1
j_call: TRBJ2-5
cdr3_nt: TGTGCCAGCAGCCCTAGGGGACAGGGAGTGAGGGAGACCCAGTACTTC
cdr3_aa: CASSPRGQGVRETQYF

v_call: TRBV5-1
clone_size: .
d_call: .
j_call: TRBJ2-7
cdr3_nt: TGCGCCAGCAGCCCCGGGGAACGTAACGAGCAGTACTTC
cdr3_aa: CASSPGERNEQYF

v_call: TRBV13
clone_size: once
d_call: .
j_call: TRBJ2-7
cdr3_nt: TGTGCCAGCAGCGTCCGGGTAAGAGAGTACGAGCAGTACTTC
cdr3_aa: CASSVRVREYEQYF

v_call: TRBV9
clone_size: .
d_call: .
j_call: TRBJ1-3
cdr3_nt: TGTGCCAGCAGTTACGACCAGGGATCTGGAAACACCATATATTTT
cdr3_aa: CASSYDQGSGNTIYF

v_call: TRBV30
clone_size: .
d_call: .
j_call: TRBJ1-2
cdr3_nt: TGTGCTTGGAGTGTAGCCGGGGCCGGGGGGGGCTACACCTTC
cdr3_aa: CAWSVAGAGGGYTF

v_call: TRBV19
clone_size: .
d_call: TRBD1
j_call: TRBJ1-5
cdr3_nt: TGTGCCAGCCAGATCCGGGACAGGGGTCAGCCCCAGCATTTT
cdr3_aa: CASQIRDRGQPQHF

v_call: TRBV5-1
clone_size: .
d_call: .
j_call: TRBJ2-7
cdr3_nt: TGCGCCAGCAGCCTCGAACAGGGATCATTCGAGCAGTACTTC
cdr3_aa: CASSLEQGSFEQYF

v_call: TRBV7-7
clone_size: .
d_call: .
j_call: TRBJ1-4
cdr3_nt: TGTGCCAGCAGCTTAGGACAGAATGAAAAACTGTTTTTT
cdr3_aa: CASSLGQNEKLFF

v_call: TRBV15
clone_size: .
d_call: .
j_call: TRBJ1-2
cdr3_nt: TGTGCCACCAGCAGAGCCGCCGCGCCTAACTATGGCTACACCTTC
cdr3_aa: CATSRAAAPNYGYTF

v_call: TRBV7-2
clone_size: .
d_call: TRBD2
j_call: TRBJ2-1
cdr3_nt: TGTGCCAGCAGCTTCCGGACTAGCGGCTACAATGAGCAGTTCTTC
cdr3_aa: CASSFRTSGYNEQFF

v_call: TRBV6-1
clone_size: .
d_call: .
j_call: TRBJ2-7
cdr3_nt: TGTGCCAGCAGCGGATTTGACAGGTTCTCCTACGAGCAGTACTTC
cdr3_aa: CASSGFDRFSYEQYF

v_call: TRBV5-5
clone_size: few
d_call: .
j_call: TRBJ1-6
cdr3_nt: TGTGCCAGCAGCTTGGCAAGGACAGATAATTCACCCCTCCACTTT
cdr3_aa: CASSLARTDNSPLHF

v_call: TRBV7-3
clone_size: few
d_call: .
j_call: TRBJ2-5
cdr3_nt: TGTGCCAGCAGCTTCCGGGCCACTAGGGAGACCCAGTACTTC
cdr3_aa: CASSFRATRETQYF

v_call: TRBV30
clone_size: few
d_call: TRBD1
j_call: TRBJ1-5
cdr3_nt: TGTGCCTGGAGTGTACAGGGGGGTGATCAGCCCCAGCATTTT
cdr3_aa: CAWSVQGGDQPQHF

v_call: TRBV7-2
clone_size: .
d_call: TRBD2
j_call: TRBJ2-7
cdr3_nt: TGTGCCAGCAGCTTCGCCAATAGCGGGGGGGCGAAGCAGTACTTC
cdr3_aa: CASSFANSGGAKQYF

v_call: TRBV19
clone_size: .
d_call: .
j_call: TRBJ2-7
cdr3_nt: TGTGCCAGTAGTGCCCGGGGGGGCAGGGGGTACGAGCAGTACTTC
cdr3_aa: CASSARGGRGYEQYF

v_call: TRBV23-1
clone_size: .
d_call: .
j_call: TRBJ2-5
cdr3_nt: TGCGCCAGCAGTCAAGGAGTGGTCAGGGTAGAGACCCAGTACTTC
cdr3_aa: CASSQGVVRVETQYF

v_call: TRBV7-9
clone_size: .
d_call: .
j_call: TRBJ2-2
cdr3_nt: TGTGCCAGCAGCAGGGGGACCAACACCGGGGAGCTGTTTTTT
cdr3_aa: CASSRGTNTGELFF

v_call: TRBV30
clone_size: few
d_call: .
j_call: TRBJ1-5
cdr3_nt: TGTGCCTGGAGCCCGTCGGGCAATCAGCCCCAGCATTTT
cdr3_aa: CAWSPSGNQPQHF

v_call: TRBV13
clone_size: .
d_call: .
j_call: TRBJ2-2
cdr3_nt: TGTGCCAGCAGCGCCCCTACAGGGTTGGGGGAGCTGTTTTTT
cdr3_aa: CASSAPTGLGELFF

v_call: TRBV4-1
clone_size: .
d_call: TRBD2
j_call: TRBJ2-4
cdr3_nt: TGCGCCAGCAGCCAAGAGGTGCGGGGGGCCAAAAACATTCAGTACTTC
cdr3_aa: CASSQEVRGAKNIQYF